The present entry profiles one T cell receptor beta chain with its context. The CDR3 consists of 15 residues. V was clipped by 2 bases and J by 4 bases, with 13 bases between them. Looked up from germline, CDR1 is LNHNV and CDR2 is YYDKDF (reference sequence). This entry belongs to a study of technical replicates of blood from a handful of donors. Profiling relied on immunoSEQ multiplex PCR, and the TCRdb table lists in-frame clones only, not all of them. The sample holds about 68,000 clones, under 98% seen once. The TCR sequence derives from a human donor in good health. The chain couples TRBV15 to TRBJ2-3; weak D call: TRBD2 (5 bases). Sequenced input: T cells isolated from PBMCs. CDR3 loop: CATSRPSVGADTQYF. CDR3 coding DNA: TGTGCCACCAGCAGACCATCTGTGGGAGCAGATACGCAGTATTTT.